This T cell receptor beta chain was retrieved from a study of blood T cells in healthy people across ages. Many counts were recorded for this clonotype. Donors ranged from roughly 6 to 90 years old and were healthy Caucasians in Russia. A second 7 to 11 cycle PCR used barcoded and J-beta primers. TCRdb redid the calling of the 5' RACE reads with MiXCR, one entry per CDR3 protein. The sample has more than 800,000 distinct CDR3 sequences, more than 25% seen once. Germline assignment: CDR1 SEHNR and CDR2 FQNEAQ (reference sequence). V was pared by 0 bases and J by 1 base, with 9 bases between. The length of the CDR3 is 15 residues.

The specimen was blood. The clonotype comes from a woman aged 80 or over in good health. This chain connects TRBV7-9 to TRBJ2-5; D uncertain. The CDR3 coding sequence is TGTGCCAGCAGCTTAGCGATGACGGTCCAAGAGACCCAGTACTTC. As protein: CASSLAMTVQETQYF.